One sample yielded the 22 T cell receptor beta chains listed below, sequenced in a study of CD8+CD57+ T cells in acquired aplastic anemia. Genomic DNA, serving as template, underwent TCR beta VDJ and CDR3 profiling. TCRdb reanalysed the reads using MiXCR and keeps one entry per CDR3 protein. The repertoire holds 450,000 to 550,000 distinct CDR3 sequences, with over 25% as singletons. It was patients with CD8+CD57+ cell expansion by flow cytometry who were chosen for sequencing. Sample: sorted CD4+, CD8+, or CD8+CD57+ T cells (not recorded which) from PBMCs. These receptors were collected from a human donor with aplastic anemia.

This clonotype was picked up many times. This chain links TRBV20-1 with TRBJ2-7; 8 bases map to TRBD1. This CDR3 contains 16 residues. Germline assignment: CDR1 DFQATT and CDR2 SNEGSKA (reference sequence). V lost 2 bases to trimming and J lost 2 bases; unmatched junction nucleotides: 11. The CDR3 DNA reads TGCAGTGCTAGATACTACGACAGGGGTGTTCCCTACGAGCAGTACTTC. It encodes CSARYYDRGVPYEQYF.

This rearrangement joins TRBV6-1 to TRBJ2-1; TRBD2 matches at 7 bases. The CDR3 length is 13 residues. Per germline, CDR1 MNHNS and CDR2 SASEGT. The J segment lost 9 bases and the V segment lost 6 bases, leaving 8 bases of the junction unmatched. This chain's CDR3 is CASRSLTSTEQFF. The CDR3 region has the DNA TGTGCCAGCAGAAGTCTGACTAGCACTGAGCAGTTCTTC.

This clonotype has ten or more counts. This chain joins TRBV19 and TRBJ1-4, with D perhaps TRBD1 (6 bases). The V and J ends lost 3 bases and 10 bases respectively, with 21 bases between them. Germline lookup yields CDR1 LNHDA and CDR2 SQIVND (reference sequence). The CDR3 loop spans 16 amino acids. The CDR3 reads CASSIAPGVTRSKLFF. The CDR3 DNA is TGTGCCAGTAGTATTGCCCCAGGGGTCACGCGATCAAAACTGTTTTTT.

As concerns this clonotype: A read error is possible here, since a much larger clone lies one base away. The CDR3 DNA sequence: TGTGCCAGCAGCATACTCACAGGGTTGGAGACCCAGTACTTC. Its translation: CASSILTGLETQYF. This chain uses TRBV7-9 with TRBJ2-5; tentatively, D is TRBD1 (6 bases). Germline V gene lookup returns CDR1 SEHNR and CDR2 FQNEAQ (reference sequence). Trimming took 5 bases from V and 5 from J, leaving 15 bases between them. The length of the CDR3 is 14 residues.

The chain uses TRBV2 and TRBJ2-3; maybe TRBD2 (6 bases). The V end was cut by 6 bases, the J end by 1 base, with 14 bases between. This CDR3 is 15 amino acids long. Germline lookup yields CDR1 SNHLY and CDR2 FYNNEI. The CDR3 protein is CASSPRRGGTDTQYF. The CDR3 DNA sequence: TGTGCCAGCAGCCCGCGGAGGGGTGGCACAGATACGCAGTATTTT.

This clonotype was detected many times. The rearrangement links TRBV10-3 to TRBJ1-2, with a weak D call TRBD1 (6 bases). Germline-derived CDR1 and CDR2 are ENHRY and SYGVKD. V was trimmed by 2 bases and J by 5 bases, leaving 6 bases between them. The CDR3 spans 12 residues. The CDR3 nucleotides read TGTGCCATCAGTGAGACAGGGTATGGCTACACCTTC. This sequence encodes CAISETGYGYTF.

This clonotype was seen a handful of times. The chain joins TRBV5-5 to TRBJ1-1; weak D call: TRBD1 (5 bases). Germline CDR1 and CDR2: SGHKS and YYEKEE (reference sequence). Trimming removed 5 bases from V and 1 base from J, with 12 bases in between. The CDR3 runs to 14 residues. In nucleotides, the CDR3 is TGTGCCAGCAGGGCGAGGAGGGGGAACACTGAAGCTTTCTTT. It encodes CASRARRGNTEAFF.

This clonotype was seen a few times. Given a much more abundant clone one base away, this may be a read error. This chain links TRBV19 with TRBJ1-2; 8 bases are shared with TRBD1. With 8 bases clipped from V and 9 bases from J, the junction kept 11 bases outside the gene matches. The CDR3 runs 13 residues. CDR1 LNHDA and CDR2 SQIVND come from the germline V gene (reference sequence). Here the CDR3 DNA reads TGTGCCAGTTTACAAGACAGGGGATATAGCTACACCTTC. Translating it yields CASLQDRGYSYTF.

The rearrangement uses TRBV15 and TRBJ2-1, with 7 bases fitting TRBD2. V shed 5 bases, J shed 11 bases, and the junction held 15 bases outside the gene matches. CDR1 LNHNV and CDR2 YYDKDF come from the germline V gene (reference sequence). The CDR3 runs 15 residues. The DNA for the CDR3 is TGTGCCACCAGCGGATACGGGGGGACTGACTGGAAGCAGTTCTTC. Translation gives CATSGYGGTDWKQFF.

This clonotype was found once. Germline is not matched at one junction end, which may reflect a read error. This chain joins TRBV10-3 and TRBJ1-1, with 10 bases lining up with TRBD1. Germline V gives CDR1 ENHRY, CDR2 SYGVKD. The CDR3 is 13 amino acids. The CDR3 DNA reads as TGTGTCATCAGGACAGGGGGAGACACCGAAGCTTTCTTT. It yields the protein CVIRTGGDTEAFF.

The table lists this clonotype with a few counts. V is TRBV25-1 and J is TRBJ2-7; no clear D gene. The CDR3 consists of 12 residues. CDR1 is MGHDK and CDR2 is SYGVNS in the germline V gene. The chain's CDR3 is CASSGTRREQYF. CDR3 coding DNA: TGTGCTAGTAGTGGCACGAGGCGCGAGCAGTACTTC.

This clonotype was observed a few times. This chain uses TRBV7-3 with TRBJ2-5; D is possibly TRBD2 (6 bases). V was shortened by 5 bases and J by 5 bases, with 24 bases between the two germline ends. The CDR3 spans 17 residues. In germline, CDR1 is SGHTA, CDR2 FQGTGA. CDR3 amino acids: CASSLAGGRGSRETQYF. Here the CDR3 DNA reads TGTGCCAGCAGCCTGGCCGGGGGTCGGGGTTCTCGGGAGACCCAGTACTTC.

The sample holds a few counts of this clonotype. V usage is TRBV28 and J usage is TRBJ1-6, with a tentative D call TRBD1 (6 bases). Germline values: CDR1 MDHEN, CDR2 SYDVKM. The CDR3 length is 12 residues. V dropped 8 bases and J dropped 10 bases, with 12 bases sitting between them. This chain's CDR3 is CASGTGPSPLHF. The CDR3 nucleotides are TGTGCCAGCGGAACAGGGCCCTCACCCCTCCACTTT.

As for this clonotype: A read error is possible here, since a much larger clone lies one base away. J is TRBJ1-1 and V is TRBV7-7; D is perhaps TRBD1 (5 bases). Germline CDR1 SSHAT, CDR2 FNYEAQ (reference sequence). CDR3 length equals 13 residues. The CDR3 region is CASSPLAGTDAFF. The CDR3 nucleotides read TGTGCTAGCAGCCCCCTCGCAGGGACTGACGCTTTCTTT.

This clonotype was picked up many times. The chain joins TRBV25-1 to TRBJ1-6; D might be TRBD1 (5 bases). The CDR3 sequence is 13 residues long. Trimming shortened V by 6 bases and J by 7 bases, and 10 bases separated the two germline ends. Looked up from germline, CDR1 is MGHDK and CDR2 is SYGVNS. The chain's CDR3 is CASRLGENSPLHF. CDR3 nucleotide sequence: TGTGCCAGCAGACTGGGGGAAAATTCACCCCTCCACTTT. The full variable domain, its missing parts supplied by reference TRBV25-1 and TRBJ1-6, is EADIYQTPRYLVIGTGKKITLECSQTMGHDKMYWYQQDPGMELHLIHYSYGVNSTEKGDLSSESTVSRIRTEHFPLTLESARPSHTSQYLCASRLGENSPLHFGNGTRLTVT.

The chain has TRBV2 and TRBJ1-1; TRBD1 matches 7 bases. V lost 6 bases, J lost 0 bases, and 4 bases stayed unmatched. Per germline, CDR1 SNHLY and CDR2 FYNNEI. The CDR3 sequence is 14 residues long. In DNA form, the CDR3 reads TGTGCCAGCAGAGACAGGGCCGTGAACACTGAAGCTTTCTTT. It codes for CASRDRAVNTEAFF. Together with reference TRBV2 and TRBJ1-1, the CDR3 gives the full variable domain: EPEVTQTPSHQVTQMGQEVILRCVPISNHLYFYWYRQILGQKVEFLVSFYNNEISEKSEIFDDQFSVERPDGSNFTLKIRSTKLEDSAMYFCASRDRAVNTEAFFGQGTRLTVV.

Here the CDR3 DNA reads TGTGCCAGCAGCAGCCACTGGTCCCCGTACCAAGAGACCCAGTACTTC. This codes for CASSSHWSPYQETQYF. V and J are TRBV7-6 and TRBJ2-5, with D uncertain. This CDR3 spans 16 amino acids. Trimming pared 5 bases from V and 0 bases from J, leaving 16 bases between. Looked up from germline, CDR1 is SGHVS and CDR2 is FNYEAQ. The variable domain in full, completed from reference TRBV7-6 and TRBJ2-5, reads GAGVSQSPRYKVTKRGQDVALRCDPISGHVSLYWYRQALGQGPEFLTYFNYEAQQDKSGLPNDRFSAERPEGSISTLTIQRTEQRDSAMYRCASSSHWSPYQETQYFGPGTRLLVL.

This clonotype appeared many times. This sequence joins TRBV24-1 and TRBJ2-3, with unresolved D. V was shortened by 4 bases and J by 4 bases, with 8 bases between the two germline ends. Germline CDR1 and CDR2: KGHDR and SFDVKD. The CDR3 covers 13 residues. The CDR3 protein is CATSDPTADTQYF. In nucleotides, the CDR3 is TGTGCCACCAGTGACCCGACGGCAGATACGCAGTATTTT.

The chain employs TRBV12-3 or TRBV12-4 and TRBJ2-7; D may correspond to TRBD1 or TRBD2 (7 bases each). V shed 7 bases and J shed 0 bases, with 16 bases lying between them. The CDR3 covers 15 residues. CDR3 nucleotide sequence: TGTGCCAGCACCAGGGGGGGCGAGTCCTCCTACGAGCAGTACTTC. Protein product: CASTRGGESSYEQYF.

The chain has TRBV25-1 and TRBJ1-5; 8 nucleotides line up with TRBD1. Germline CDR1 reads MGHDK; CDR2 reads SYGVNS. The ends lost 11 bases at V and 1 base at J; junction bases unmatched: 4. This CDR3 spans 13 amino acids. This CDR3 reads CAAGQGSNQPQHF. The CDR3 DNA reads as TGTGCCGCCGGACAGGGAAGCAATCAGCCCCAGCATTTT.

In its sample, this clonotype was seen many times. This rearrangement joins TRBV7-9 to TRBJ1-2, with 7 bases aligning to TRBD1. Germline V CDR1 and CDR2: SEHNR, FQNEAQ (reference sequence). J was trimmed by 3 bases and V by 5 bases; bases with no gene match: 12. The CDR3 covers 16 residues. This CDR3 reads CASSRGTAPRDYGYTF. As DNA, the CDR3 is TGTGCCAGCAGCCGGGGGACAGCACCGCGGGACTATGGCTACACCTTC.

This clonotype was counted a few times. This clone may be a read error of a much larger clone one base away. V usage is TRBV19 and J usage is TRBJ1-5; D unclear. Trimming shortened V by 4 bases and J by 3 bases, and 10 bases separated the two germline ends. Germline lookup yields CDR1 LNHDA and CDR2 SQIVND (reference sequence). The CDR3 has 14 residues. CDR3 nucleotide sequence: TGTGCCAGTAGTAACGACTGTTACAATCAGCCCCAGCATTTT. Translated, it gives CASSNDCYNQPQHF.